A single sample is the source of the 22 T cell receptor beta chains below, sequenced in a study of cytomegalovirus exposure and HLA in healthy donors. TCRdb's table, derived via immunoSEQ multiplex PCR, lists solely in-frame clones and lacks some. The sample records about 160,000 clones, 85% to 90% being singletons. Specimen: PBMCs. The source is a man aged 18 to 30 in good health and CMV-seronegative.

The chain has TRBV7-2 and TRBJ1-3, with 8 nucleotides matching TRBD1. The V and J ends lost 5 bases and 6 bases, in that order; junction bases with no gene match: 6. CDR3 length: 14 residues. Germline values: CDR1 SGHTA, CDR2 FQGNSA. In nucleotides, the CDR3 is TGTGCCAGCAGCCCGGGGACAGGAGCAAACACCATATATTTT. The encoded protein is CASSPGTGANTIYF.

This chain joins TRBV10-3 and TRBJ1-2, with 9 nucleotides matching TRBD1. V was pared by 2 bases and J by 7 bases, with 5 bases of the junction left unmatched. The CDR3 is 14 amino acids. CDR1 is ENHRY and CDR2 is SYGVKD in the germline V gene. DNA for the CDR3: TGTGCCATCAGTGAGCCGGGACAGGGAGGTGGCTACACCTTC. It translates to CAISEPGQGGGYTF.

V and J are TRBV19 and TRBJ1-1, with D perhaps TRBD1 (5 bases). This CDR3 is 13 amino acids long. Germline V gene data show CDR1 as LNHDA and CDR2 as SQIVND (reference sequence). V lost 6 bases and J lost 2, with 10 bases in between. This CDR3 is CASRAGKNTEAFF. CDR3 DNA sequence: TGTGCCAGTAGGGCAGGGAAAAACACTGAAGCTTTCTTT. The full variable domain, completed using reference TRBV19 and TRBJ1-1, is DGGITQSPKYLFRKEGQNVTLSCEQNLNHDAMYWYRQDPGQGLRLIYYSQIVNDFQKGDIAEGYSVSREKKESFPLTVTSAQKNPTAFYLCASRAGKNTEAFFGQGTRLTVV.

This clone has more than one count but fewer than ten. The genes are TRBV2 and TRBJ1-3, with D perhaps TRBD1 (5 bases). CDR1 SNHLY and CDR2 FYNNEI come from the germline V gene. V dropped 6 bases and J dropped 1 base, with 7 bases sitting between them. The CDR3 covers 13 residues. This CDR3 reads CASRTDSGNTIYF. CDR3 nucleotides: TGTGCCAGCAGGACAGATTCTGGAAACACCATATATTTT.

The chain links TRBV19 to TRBJ2-7; possible D gene TRBD2, 7 bases. Germline CDR1 reads LNHDA; CDR2 reads SQIVND (reference sequence). The V end lost 6 bases, the J end lost 3 bases, and 18 bases lay between the germline ends. This CDR3 contains 15 residues. The CDR3 DNA is TGTGCCAGTAGGGGGCGGGGGCAAACAGTCTACGAGCAGTACGTC. Amino acid sequence: CASRGRGQTVYEQYV.

The chain recombines TRBV4-1 with TRBJ2-5, with 7 bases identical to TRBD1. Per germline, CDR1 MGHRA and CDR2 YSYEKL. The CDR3 totals 16 residues. V lost 0 bases and J lost 1; bases outside the gene matches: 5. CDR3 sequence reads: CASSQDLDRVQETQYF. Written as DNA, the CDR3 is TGCGCCAGCAGCCAAGACCTCGACAGGGTCCAAGAGACCCAGTACTTC.

V is TRBV2 and J is TRBJ2-7; 9 bases agree with TRBD1. This CDR3 is 12 amino acids long. Per the germline V gene, CDR1 is SNHLY and CDR2 is FYNNEI. Trimming took 10 bases from V and 2 from J; bases not matched to a gene: 3. The CDR3 region has the DNA TGTGCCACCGGACAGGGGACCTACGAGCAGTACTTC. Translation gives CATGQGTYEQYF.

V gene TRBV6-1 combines with J gene TRBJ2-7, with a tentative D call TRBD2 (5 bases). CDR1 MNHNS and CDR2 SASEGT come from the germline V gene. The V end was cut by 6 bases, the J end by 4 bases, with 13 bases between. The CDR3 has 13 amino acids. CDR3 in DNA: TGTGCCAGCAGGGAGACTAAACGATACGAGCAGTACTTC. The encoded protein is CASRETKRYEQYF.

The V and J genes are TRBV6-1 and TRBJ2-7, with D possibly being TRBD2 (7 bases). CDR1 and CDR2 (germline): MNHNS, SASEGT. The CDR3 extends over 14 amino acids. Trimming took 2 bases from V and 3 from J, leaving 11 bases between them. The CDR3 protein is CASSERGGNYEQYF. The DNA of the CDR3 is TGTGCCAGCAGTGAAAGGGGGGGCAACTACGAGCAGTACTTC.

The chain uses TRBV6-1 and TRBJ2-5; 8 nucleotides match TRBD2. This CDR3 is 17 amino acids long. V lost 3 bases and J lost 5; bases outside the gene matches: 14. The V gene's germline CDR1 is MNHNS and CDR2 SASEGT. The CDR3 is CASSDPDGGGSFETQYF. Here the CDR3 DNA reads TGTGCCAGCAGTGACCCCGACGGGGGGGGCTCTTTTGAGACCCAGTACTTC.

The V and J genes are TRBV15 and TRBJ1-2; D gene ambiguous. V shed 2 bases and J shed 3 bases, with 10 bases lying between them. The CDR3 totals 14 residues. The germline gives CDR1 LNHNV, CDR2 YYDKDF (reference sequence). DNA of the CDR3: TGTGCCACCAGCAGACAAAAAGAGGACTATGGCTACACCTTC. It yields the protein CATSRQKEDYGYTF.

The chain has TRBV10-2 and TRBJ2-1; 9 bases are shared with TRBD2. CDR1 WSHSY and CDR2 SAAADI come from the germline V gene. There are 15 residues in the CDR3. Trimming cost V 2 bases and J 5 bases; bases outside gene matches: 4. Here the CDR3 reads CASSELAGSDNEQFF. The DNA of the CDR3 is TGCGCCAGCAGTGAGCTAGCGGGATCAGACAATGAGCAGTTCTTC.

This clone has just one count. The gene calls are TRBV5-1 and TRBJ1-2; unclear D gene. Germline assignment: CDR1 SGHRS and CDR2 YFSETQ. Trimming stripped 0 bases from V and 3 bases from J, with 9 bases between. The length of the CDR3 is 14 residues. CDR3 residues: CASSLASTDYGYTF. CDR3 DNA: TGCGCCAGCAGCTTGGCCTCAACAGACTATGGCTACACCTTC.

This clone was picked up a small number of times. The chain uses TRBV2 and TRBJ2-7; possible D gene TRBD1, 6 bases. Germline lookup yields CDR1 SNHLY and CDR2 FYNNEI. The CDR3 spans 13 residues. V gave up 4 bases and J gave up 4 bases, with 11 bases separating them. The CDR3 spells CASSVSGQYEQYF. The CDR3 DNA is TGTGCCAGCAGTGTTTCGGGACAATACGAGCAGTACTTC.

This clone has only one observation. The J gene is TRBJ1-1, the V gene TRBV7-9, with D hard to call. Germline assignment: CDR1 SEHNR and CDR2 FQNEAQ (reference sequence). The V and J ends lost 3 bases and 2 bases respectively, with 10 bases between them. This CDR3 has 14 residues. Here the CDR3 reads CASSFEGENTEAFF. CDR3 bases: TGTGCCAGCAGCTTTGAGGGAGAAAACACTGAAGCTTTCTTT.

This chain links TRBV7-6 with TRBJ1-1; 7 bases fit TRBD1. The CDR3 has 14 residues. V lost 5 bases to trimming and J lost 8 bases; unmatched junction nucleotides: 11. CDR1 and CDR2 from the germline V gene are SGHVS and FNYEAQ. The CDR3 sequence is CASSKRQGPLEAFF. For the CDR3, the DNA is TGTGCCAGCAGCAAGCGACAGGGCCCCCTGGAAGCTTTCTTT. Together with reference TRBV7-6 and TRBJ1-1, the CDR3 gives the full variable domain: GAGVSQSPRYKVTKRGQDVALRCDPISGHVSLYWYRQALGQGPEFLTYFNYEAQQDKSGLPNDRFSAERPEGSISTLTIQRTEQRDSAMYRCASSKRQGPLEAFFGQGTRLTVV.

The rearrangement joins TRBV2 to TRBJ1-2, with 7 bases that match TRBD1. The CDR3 is 15 amino acids. Germline V gives CDR1 SNHLY, CDR2 FYNNEI. Trimming at V came to 5 bases and at J to 6 bases, leaving 12 bases not matched to a gene. In nucleotides, the CDR3 is TGTGCCAGCAGTCCTCTGACAGGGCATTTGGATGGCTACACCTTC. Amino acids: CASSPLTGHLDGYTF.

V usage is TRBV28 and J usage is TRBJ1-1, with D hard to call. Per the germline V gene, CDR1 is MDHEN and CDR2 is SYDVKM. With 5 bases removed from V and 4 bases from J, the gap between germline ends came to 11 bases. The CDR3 consists of 13 residues. CDR3 nucleotide sequence: TGTGCCAGCAGTCCTCAGGTTACCACTGAAGCTTTCTTT. It codes for CASSPQVTTEAFF.

The chain is built from TRBV4-1 and TRBJ2-2, with D maybe TRBD1 (6 bases). This CDR3 has 15 amino acids. Germline CDR1 and CDR2: MGHRA and YSYEKL. The V end lost 1 base, the J end lost 0 bases, and 6 bases lay between the germline ends. The CDR3 sequence is CASSQGTANTGELFF. CDR3 nucleotides: TGCGCCAGCAGCCAAGGGACAGCGAACACCGGGGAGCTGTTTTTT.

The rearrangement links TRBV4-1 to TRBJ1-5; D is uncertain. The CDR3 loop spans 13 amino acids. Trimming stripped 0 bases from V and 5 bases from J, with 5 bases between. Germline V gene data show CDR1 as MGHRA and CDR2 as YSYEKL. The CDR3 spells CASSQDLYQPQHF. The CDR3, as DNA: TGCGCCAGCAGCCAAGATCTTTATCAGCCCCAGCATTTT.

J is TRBJ1-3 and V is TRBV4-3; the D gene is possibly TRBD1 (5 bases). The CDR3 runs to 16 residues. The V end lost 0 bases, the J end lost 2 bases, and 11 bases lay between the germline ends. Germline loops: CDR1 LGHNA, CDR2 YSLEER. The CDR3 sequence is CASSQDLGGAGNTIYF. In DNA, the CDR3 is TGCGCCAGCAGCCAAGATCTTGGGGGGGCTGGAAACACCATATATTTT.

The chain couples TRBV11-1 to TRBJ1-1, with D unresolved. Germline CDR1 SGHAT, CDR2 FQDESV (reference sequence). This CDR3 spans 13 amino acids. Trimming cost V 1 base and J 2 bases, with 5 bases left between them. CDR3 DNA: TGTGCCAGCAGCTTAGACTTTAACACTGAAGCTTTCTTT. Its protein is CASSLDFNTEAFF.